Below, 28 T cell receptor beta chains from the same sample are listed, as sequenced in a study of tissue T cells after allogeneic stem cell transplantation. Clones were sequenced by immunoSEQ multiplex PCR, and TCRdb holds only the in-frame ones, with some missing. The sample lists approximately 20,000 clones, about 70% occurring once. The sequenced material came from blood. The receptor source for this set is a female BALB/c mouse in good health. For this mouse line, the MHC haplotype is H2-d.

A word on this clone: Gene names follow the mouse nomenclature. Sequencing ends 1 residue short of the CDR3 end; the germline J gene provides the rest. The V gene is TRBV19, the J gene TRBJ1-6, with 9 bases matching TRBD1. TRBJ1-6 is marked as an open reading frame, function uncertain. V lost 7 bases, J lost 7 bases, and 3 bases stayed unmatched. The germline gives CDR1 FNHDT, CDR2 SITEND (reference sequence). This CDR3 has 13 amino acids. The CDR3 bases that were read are TGTGCCAGCGGGACAGGGAGAAATTCGCCCCTCTAC. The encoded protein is CASGTGRNSPLY. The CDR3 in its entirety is CASGTGRNSPLYF.

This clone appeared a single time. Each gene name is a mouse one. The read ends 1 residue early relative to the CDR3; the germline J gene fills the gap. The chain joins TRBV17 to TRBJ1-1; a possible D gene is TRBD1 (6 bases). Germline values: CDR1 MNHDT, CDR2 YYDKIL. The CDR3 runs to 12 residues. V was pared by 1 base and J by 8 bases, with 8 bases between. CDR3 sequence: CASSRGRGEVFF. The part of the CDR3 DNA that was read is TGTGCTAGCAGTAGAGGAAGGGGGGAAGTCTTC.

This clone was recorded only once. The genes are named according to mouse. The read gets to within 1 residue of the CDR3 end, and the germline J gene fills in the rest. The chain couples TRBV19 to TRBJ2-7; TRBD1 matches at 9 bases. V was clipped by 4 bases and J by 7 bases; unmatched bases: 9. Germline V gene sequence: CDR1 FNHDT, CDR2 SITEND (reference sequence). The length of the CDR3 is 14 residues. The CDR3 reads CASSARDRDREQYF. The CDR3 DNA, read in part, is TGTGCCAGCAGTGCCAGGGACAGGGATCGGGAACAGTAC.

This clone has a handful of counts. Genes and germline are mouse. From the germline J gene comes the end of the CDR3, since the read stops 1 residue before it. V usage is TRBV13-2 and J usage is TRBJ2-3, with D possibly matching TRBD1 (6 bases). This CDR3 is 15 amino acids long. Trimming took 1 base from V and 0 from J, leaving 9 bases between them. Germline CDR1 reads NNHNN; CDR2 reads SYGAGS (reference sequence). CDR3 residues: CASGDRQDSAETLYF. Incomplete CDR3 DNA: TGTGCCAGCGGTGATCGACAGGATAGTGCAGAAACGCTGTAT.

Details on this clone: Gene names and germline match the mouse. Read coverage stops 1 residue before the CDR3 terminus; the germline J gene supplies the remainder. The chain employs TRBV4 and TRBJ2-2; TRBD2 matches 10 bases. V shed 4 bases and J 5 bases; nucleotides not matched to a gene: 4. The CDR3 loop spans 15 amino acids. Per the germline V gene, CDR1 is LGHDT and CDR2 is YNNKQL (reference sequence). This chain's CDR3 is CASSSGGASTGQLYF. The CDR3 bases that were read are TGTGCCAGCAGCTCTGGGGGGGCCAGTACCGGGCAGCTCTAC.

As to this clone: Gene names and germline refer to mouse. The DNA read from the CDR3 is TGTGCCAGCAGAAGGACTGGGGTCTATGAACAGTAC. Translating gives CASRRTGVYEQY. The whole CDR3 sequence reads CASRRTGVYEQYF. The rearrangement joins TRBV19 to TRBJ2-7, with TRBD2 matching over 9 bases. The DNA ends 1 residue before the CDR3 does, and the rest of the CDR3 is filled in from the germline J gene. The CDR3 is 13 residues long. V lost 5 bases to trimming and J lost 3 bases; unmatched junction nucleotides: 3. The V gene's germline CDR1 is FNHDT and CDR2 SITEND (reference sequence).

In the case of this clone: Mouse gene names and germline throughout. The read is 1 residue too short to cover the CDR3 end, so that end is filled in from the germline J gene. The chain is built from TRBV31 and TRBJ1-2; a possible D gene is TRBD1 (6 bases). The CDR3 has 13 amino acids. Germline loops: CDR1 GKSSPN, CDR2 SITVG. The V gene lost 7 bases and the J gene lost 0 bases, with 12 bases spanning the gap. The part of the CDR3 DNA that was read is TGTGCCTCCCTCAGGGGAGCAAACTCCGACTACACC. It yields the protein CASLRGANSDYT. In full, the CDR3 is CASLRGANSDYTF.

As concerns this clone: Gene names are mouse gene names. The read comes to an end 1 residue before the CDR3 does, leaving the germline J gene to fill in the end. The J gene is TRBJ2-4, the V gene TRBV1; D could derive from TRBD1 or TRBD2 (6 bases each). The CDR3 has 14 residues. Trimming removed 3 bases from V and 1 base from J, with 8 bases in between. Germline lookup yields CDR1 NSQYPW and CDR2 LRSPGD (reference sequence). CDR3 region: CTCSAGGRQNTLYF. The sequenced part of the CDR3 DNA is TGCACCTGCAGTGCTGGGGGCCGTCAAAACACCTTGTAC.

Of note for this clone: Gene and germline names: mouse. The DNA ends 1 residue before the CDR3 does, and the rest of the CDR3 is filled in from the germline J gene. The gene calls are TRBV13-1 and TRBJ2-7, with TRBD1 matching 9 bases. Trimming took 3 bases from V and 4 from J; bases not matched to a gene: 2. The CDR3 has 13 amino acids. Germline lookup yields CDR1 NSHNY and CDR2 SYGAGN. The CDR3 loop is CASSAGTGYEQYF. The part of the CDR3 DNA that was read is TGTGCCAGCAGTGCCGGGACAGGGTATGAACAGTAC.

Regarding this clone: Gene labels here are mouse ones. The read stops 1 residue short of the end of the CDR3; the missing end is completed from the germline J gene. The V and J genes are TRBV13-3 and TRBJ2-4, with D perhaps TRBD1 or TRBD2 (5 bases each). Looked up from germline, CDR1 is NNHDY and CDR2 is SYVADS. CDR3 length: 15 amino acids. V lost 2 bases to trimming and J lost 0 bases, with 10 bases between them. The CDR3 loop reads CASSDGGSSQNTLYF. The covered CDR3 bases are TGTGCCAGCAGTGACGGGGGATCTAGTCAAAACACCTTGTAC. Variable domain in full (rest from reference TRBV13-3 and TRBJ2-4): EAAVTQSPRSKVAVTGGKVTLSCHQTNNHDYMYWYRQDTGHGLRLIHYSYVADSTEKGDIPDGYKASRPSQENFSLILELASLSQTAVYFCASSDGGSSQNTLYFGAGTRLSVL.

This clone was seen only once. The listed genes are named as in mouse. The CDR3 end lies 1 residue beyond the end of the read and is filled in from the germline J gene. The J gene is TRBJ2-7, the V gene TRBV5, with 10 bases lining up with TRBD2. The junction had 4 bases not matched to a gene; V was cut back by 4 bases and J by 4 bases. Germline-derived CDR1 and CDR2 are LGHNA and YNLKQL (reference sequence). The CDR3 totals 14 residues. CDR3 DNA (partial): TGTGCCAGCAGCCCCGACTGGGGGGCTTATGAACAGTAC. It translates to CASSPDWGAYEQY. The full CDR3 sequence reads CASSPDWGAYEQYF.

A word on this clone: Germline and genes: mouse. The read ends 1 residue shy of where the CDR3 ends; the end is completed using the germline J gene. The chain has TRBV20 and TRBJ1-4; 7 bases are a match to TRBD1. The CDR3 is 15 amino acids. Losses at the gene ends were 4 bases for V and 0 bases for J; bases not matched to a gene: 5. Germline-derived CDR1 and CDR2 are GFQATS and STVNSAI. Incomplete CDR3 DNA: TGTGGTGCTAAGGGACAGAAAATTTCCAACGAAAGATTATTT. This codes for CGAKGQKISNERLF. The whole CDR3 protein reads CGAKGQKISNERLFF.

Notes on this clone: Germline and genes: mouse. CDR3 DNA (partial): TGTGCCAGCAGTGATAGGGCAGGAGAAGTCTTC. Translation gives CASSDRAGEVF. The CDR3 in its entirety is CASSDRAGEVFF. V usage is TRBV13-1 and J usage is TRBJ1-1; no firm D call. The DNA ends 1 residue before the CDR3 does, and the rest of the CDR3 is filled in from the germline J gene. The CDR3 contains 12 residues. V dropped 1 base and J dropped 7 bases, with 8 bases sitting between them. CDR1 and CDR2 (germline): NSHNY, SYGAGN.

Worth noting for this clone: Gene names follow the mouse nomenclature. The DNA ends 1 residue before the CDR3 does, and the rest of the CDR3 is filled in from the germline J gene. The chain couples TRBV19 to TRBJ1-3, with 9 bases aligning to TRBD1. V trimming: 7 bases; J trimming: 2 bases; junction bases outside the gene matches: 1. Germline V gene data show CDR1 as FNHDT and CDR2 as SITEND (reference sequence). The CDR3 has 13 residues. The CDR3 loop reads CASRDRAGNTLYF. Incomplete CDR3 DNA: TGTGCCAGCCGGGACAGGGCTGGAAATACGCTCTAT. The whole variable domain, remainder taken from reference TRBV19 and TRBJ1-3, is GGIITQTPKFLIGQEGQKLTLKCQQNFNHDTMYWYRQDSGKGLRLIYYSITENDLQKGDLSEGYDASREKKSSFSLTVTSAQKNEMAVFLCASRDRAGNTLYFGEGSRLIVV.

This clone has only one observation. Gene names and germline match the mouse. CDR3 bases read: TGTGCCAGCGGCCGGGACAATTATAATTCGCCCCTCTAC. Its translation is CASGRDNYNSPLY. The entire CDR3 reads CASGRDNYNSPLYF. This chain connects TRBV13-2 to TRBJ1-6; D perhaps matches TRBD1 (6 bases). The read ends 1 residue shy of where the CDR3 ends; the end is completed using the germline J gene. TRBJ1-6 is an ORF, with its function uncertain. The CDR3 consists of 14 residues. CDR1 and CDR2 from the germline V gene are NNHNN and SYGAGS (reference sequence). V was clipped by 5 bases and J by 4 bases, with 10 bases between them.

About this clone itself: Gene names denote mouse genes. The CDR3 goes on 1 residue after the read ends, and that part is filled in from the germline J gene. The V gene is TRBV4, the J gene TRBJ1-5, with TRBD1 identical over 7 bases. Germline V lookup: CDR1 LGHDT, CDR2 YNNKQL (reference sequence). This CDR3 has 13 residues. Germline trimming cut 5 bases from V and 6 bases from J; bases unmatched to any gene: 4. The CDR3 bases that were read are TGTGCCAGCAGCCTGGGACAGCCCCAGGCTCCGCTT. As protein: CASSLGQPQAPL. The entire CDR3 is CASSLGQPQAPLF.

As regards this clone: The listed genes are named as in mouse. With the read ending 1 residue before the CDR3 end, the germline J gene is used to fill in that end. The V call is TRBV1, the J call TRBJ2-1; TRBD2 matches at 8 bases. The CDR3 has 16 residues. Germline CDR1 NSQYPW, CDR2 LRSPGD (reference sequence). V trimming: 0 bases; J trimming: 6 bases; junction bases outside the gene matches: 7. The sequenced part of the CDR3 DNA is TGCACCTGCAGTGCAGATCAAAGGGGGGGCCGTGCTGAGCAGTTC. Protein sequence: CTCSADQRGGRAEQF. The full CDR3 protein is CTCSADQRGGRAEQFF.

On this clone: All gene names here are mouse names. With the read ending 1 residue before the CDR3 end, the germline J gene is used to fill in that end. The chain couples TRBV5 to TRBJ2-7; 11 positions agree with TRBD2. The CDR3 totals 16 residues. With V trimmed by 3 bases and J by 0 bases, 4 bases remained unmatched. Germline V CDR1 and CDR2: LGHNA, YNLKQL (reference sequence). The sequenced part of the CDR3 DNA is TGTGCCAGCAGCCATCAACTGGGGGGGCGCTCCTATGAACAGTAC. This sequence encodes CASSHQLGGRSYEQY. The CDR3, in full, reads CASSHQLGGRSYEQYF.

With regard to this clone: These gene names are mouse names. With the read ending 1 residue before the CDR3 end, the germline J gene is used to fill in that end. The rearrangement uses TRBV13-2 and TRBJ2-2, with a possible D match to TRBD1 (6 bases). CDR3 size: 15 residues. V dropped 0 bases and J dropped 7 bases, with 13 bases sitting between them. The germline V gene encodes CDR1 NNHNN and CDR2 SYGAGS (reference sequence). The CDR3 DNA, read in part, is TGTGCCAGCGGTGATGCCAGGGGCGCGGGCGGGCAGCTCTAC. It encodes CASGDARGAGGQLY. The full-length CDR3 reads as CASGDARGAGGQLYF.

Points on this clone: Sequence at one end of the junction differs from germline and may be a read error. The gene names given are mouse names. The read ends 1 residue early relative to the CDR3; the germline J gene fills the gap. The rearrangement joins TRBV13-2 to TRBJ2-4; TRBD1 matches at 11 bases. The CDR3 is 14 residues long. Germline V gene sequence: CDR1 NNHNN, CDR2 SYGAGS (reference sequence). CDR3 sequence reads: CAGGGGTGGNTLYF. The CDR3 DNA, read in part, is TGTGCCGGCGGTGGAGGGACAGGGGGAAACACCTTGTAC.

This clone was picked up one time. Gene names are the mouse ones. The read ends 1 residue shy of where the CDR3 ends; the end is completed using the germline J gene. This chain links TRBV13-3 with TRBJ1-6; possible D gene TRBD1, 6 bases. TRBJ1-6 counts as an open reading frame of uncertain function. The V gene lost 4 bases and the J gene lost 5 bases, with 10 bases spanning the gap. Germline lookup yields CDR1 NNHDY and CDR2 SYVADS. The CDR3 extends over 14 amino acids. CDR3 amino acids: CASSRGHNNSPLYF. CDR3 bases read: TGTGCCAGCAGTAGGGGACACAATAATTCGCCCCTCTAC.

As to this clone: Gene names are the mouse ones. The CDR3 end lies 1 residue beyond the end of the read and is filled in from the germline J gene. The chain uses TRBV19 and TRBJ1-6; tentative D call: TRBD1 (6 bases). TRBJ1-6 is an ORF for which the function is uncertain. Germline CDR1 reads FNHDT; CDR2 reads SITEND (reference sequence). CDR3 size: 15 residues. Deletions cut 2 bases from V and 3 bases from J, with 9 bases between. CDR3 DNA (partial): TGTGCCAGCAGTATTAGGGGGTTCTATAATTCGCCCCTCTAC. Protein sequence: CASSIRGFYNSPLY. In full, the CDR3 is CASSIRGFYNSPLYF.

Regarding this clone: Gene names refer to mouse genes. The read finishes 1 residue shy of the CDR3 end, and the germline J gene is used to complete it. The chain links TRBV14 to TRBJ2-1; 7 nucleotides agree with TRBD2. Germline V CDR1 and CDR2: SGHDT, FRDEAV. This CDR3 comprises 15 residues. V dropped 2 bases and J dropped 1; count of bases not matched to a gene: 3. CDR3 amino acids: CASSFFGGNYAEQFF. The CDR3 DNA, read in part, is TGTGCCAGCAGTTTTTTTGGGGGGAACTATGCTGAGCAGTTC.

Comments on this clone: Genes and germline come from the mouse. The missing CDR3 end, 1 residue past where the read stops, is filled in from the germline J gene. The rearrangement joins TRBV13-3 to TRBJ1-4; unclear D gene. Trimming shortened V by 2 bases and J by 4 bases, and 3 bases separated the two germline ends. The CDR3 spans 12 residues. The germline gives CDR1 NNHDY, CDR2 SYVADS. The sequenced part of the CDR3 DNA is TGTGCCAGCAGTGACAACAACGAAAGATTATTT. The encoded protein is CASSDNNERLF. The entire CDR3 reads CASSDNNERLFF.

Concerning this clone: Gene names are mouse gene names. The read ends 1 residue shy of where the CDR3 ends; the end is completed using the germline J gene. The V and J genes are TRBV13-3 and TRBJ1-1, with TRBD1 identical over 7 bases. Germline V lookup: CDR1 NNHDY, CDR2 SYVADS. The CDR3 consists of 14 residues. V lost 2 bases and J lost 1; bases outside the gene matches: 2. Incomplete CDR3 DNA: TGTGCCAGCAGTGAACAGGGGAGAAACACAGAAGTCTTC. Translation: CASSEQGRNTEVF. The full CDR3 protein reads CASSEQGRNTEVFF.

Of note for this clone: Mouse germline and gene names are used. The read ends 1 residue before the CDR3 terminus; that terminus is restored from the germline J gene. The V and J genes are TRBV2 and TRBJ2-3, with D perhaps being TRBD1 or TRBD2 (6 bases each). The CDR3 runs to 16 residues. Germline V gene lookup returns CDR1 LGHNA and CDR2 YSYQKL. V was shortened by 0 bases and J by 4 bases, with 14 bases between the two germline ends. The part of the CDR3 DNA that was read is TGTGCCAGCAGCCAAGAGTTACGGGGGCGCCCAGAAACGCTGTAT. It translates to CASSQELRGRPETLY. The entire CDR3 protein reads CASSQELRGRPETLYF.

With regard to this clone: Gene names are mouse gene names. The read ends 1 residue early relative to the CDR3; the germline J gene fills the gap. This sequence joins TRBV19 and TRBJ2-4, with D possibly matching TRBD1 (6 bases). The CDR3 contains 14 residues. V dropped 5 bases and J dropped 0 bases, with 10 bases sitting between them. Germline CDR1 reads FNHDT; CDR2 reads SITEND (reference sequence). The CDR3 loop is CASSTGSSQNTLYF. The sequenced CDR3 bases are TGTGCCAGCAGCACAGGGAGTAGTCAAAACACCTTGTAC.

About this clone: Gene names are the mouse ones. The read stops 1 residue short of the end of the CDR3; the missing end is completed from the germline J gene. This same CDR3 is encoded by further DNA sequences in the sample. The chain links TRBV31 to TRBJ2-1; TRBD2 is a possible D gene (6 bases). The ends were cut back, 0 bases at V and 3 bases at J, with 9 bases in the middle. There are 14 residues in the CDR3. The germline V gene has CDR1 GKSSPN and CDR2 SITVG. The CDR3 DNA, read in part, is TGTGCCTGGAGTCTACCGGGGGGCTATGCTGAGCAGTTC. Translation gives CAWSLPGGYAEQF. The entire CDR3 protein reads CAWSLPGGYAEQFF.